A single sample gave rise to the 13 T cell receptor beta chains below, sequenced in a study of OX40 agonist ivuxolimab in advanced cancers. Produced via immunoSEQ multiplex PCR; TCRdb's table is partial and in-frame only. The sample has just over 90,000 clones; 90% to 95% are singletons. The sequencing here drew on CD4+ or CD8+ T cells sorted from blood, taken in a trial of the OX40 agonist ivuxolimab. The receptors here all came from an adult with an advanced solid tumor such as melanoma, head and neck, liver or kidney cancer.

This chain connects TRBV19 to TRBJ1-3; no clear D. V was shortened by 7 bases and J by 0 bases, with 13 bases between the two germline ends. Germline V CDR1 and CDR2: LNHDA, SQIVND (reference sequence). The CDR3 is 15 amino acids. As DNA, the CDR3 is TGTGCCAGTATTTCGGCCGGTCACTCTGGAAACACCATATATTTT. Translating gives CASISAGHSGNTIYF.

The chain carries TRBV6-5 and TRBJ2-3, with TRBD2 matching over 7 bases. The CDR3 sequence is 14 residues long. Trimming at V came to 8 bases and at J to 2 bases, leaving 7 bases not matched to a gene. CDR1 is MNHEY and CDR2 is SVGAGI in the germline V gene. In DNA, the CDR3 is TGTGCCAGCGGGCGAGCGGGGTCCACAGATACGCAGTATTTT. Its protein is CASGRAGSTDTQYF.

CDR3 nucleotides: TGTGCCAGCAGCAAAGAGAAGGTAAAGGGCCCCCTGCAAGCCAAAAACATTCAGTACTTC. As protein: CASSKEKVKGPLQAKNIQYF. V and J are TRBV21-1 and TRBJ2-4. TRBV21-1 is deemed a pseudogene. This CDR3 is built from 20 residues.

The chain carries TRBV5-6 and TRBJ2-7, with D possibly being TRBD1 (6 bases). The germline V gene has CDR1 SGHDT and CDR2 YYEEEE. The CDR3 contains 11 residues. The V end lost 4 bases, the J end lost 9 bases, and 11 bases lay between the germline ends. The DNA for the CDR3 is TGTGCCAGCAGCCAGGGGATGGCGCAGTACTTC. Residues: CASSQGMAQYF.

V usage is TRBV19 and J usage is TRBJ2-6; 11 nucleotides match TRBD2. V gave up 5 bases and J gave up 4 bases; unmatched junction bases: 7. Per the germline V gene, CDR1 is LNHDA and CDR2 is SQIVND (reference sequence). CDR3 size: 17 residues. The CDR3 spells CASSETSGMIGANVLTF. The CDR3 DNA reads TGTGCCAGTAGTGAGACTAGCGGGATGATAGGGGCCAACGTCCTGACTTTC. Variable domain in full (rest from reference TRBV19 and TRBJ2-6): DGGITQSPKYLFRKEGQNVTLSCEQNLNHDAMYWYRQDPGQGLRLIYYSQIVNDFQKGDIAEGYSVSREKKESFPLTVTSAQKNPTAFYLCASSETSGMIGANVLTFGAGSRLTVL.

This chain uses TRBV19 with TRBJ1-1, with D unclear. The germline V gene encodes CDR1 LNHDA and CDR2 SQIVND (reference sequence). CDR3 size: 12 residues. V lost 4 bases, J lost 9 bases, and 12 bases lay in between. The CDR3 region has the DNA TGTGCCAGTAGTACCCAAGGACGTCAAGCTTTCTTT. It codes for CASSTQGRQAFF.

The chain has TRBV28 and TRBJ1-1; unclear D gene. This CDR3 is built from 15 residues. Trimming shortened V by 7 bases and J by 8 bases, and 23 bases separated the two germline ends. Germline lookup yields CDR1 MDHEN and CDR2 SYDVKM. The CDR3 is CASTTSRAQRSEAFF. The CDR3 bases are TGTGCCAGCACCACTTCAAGGGCCCAAAGATCGGAAGCTTTCTTT.

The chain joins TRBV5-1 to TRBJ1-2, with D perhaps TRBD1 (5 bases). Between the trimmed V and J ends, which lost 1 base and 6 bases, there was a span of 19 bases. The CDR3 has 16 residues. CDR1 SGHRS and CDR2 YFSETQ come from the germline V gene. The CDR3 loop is CASSLNSPDSVDGYTF. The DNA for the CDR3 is TGCGCCAGCAGCTTGAATTCCCCCGACAGTGTGGATGGCTACACCTTC.

The CDR3, as DNA: TGTGCCAATAAGGACAGAAATCAGCCCCAGCATTTT. This translates into CANKDRNQPQHF. This chain uses TRBV6-6 with TRBJ1-5, with D possibly matching TRBD1 (6 bases). CDR1 and CDR2 from the germline V gene are MNHNY and SVGAGI (reference sequence). V was clipped by 10 bases and J by 4 bases, with 11 bases between them. There are 12 residues in the CDR3.

In DNA, the CDR3 is TGTGCCAGCAGCTTCCCCTACTACGAGCAGTACTTC. It specifies CASSFPYYEQYF. This sequence joins TRBV7-9 and TRBJ2-7; D call uncertain. The CDR3 runs 12 residues. CDR1 and CDR2 (germline): SEHNR, FQNEAQ (reference sequence). V lost 3 bases, J lost 3 bases, and 6 bases lay in between.

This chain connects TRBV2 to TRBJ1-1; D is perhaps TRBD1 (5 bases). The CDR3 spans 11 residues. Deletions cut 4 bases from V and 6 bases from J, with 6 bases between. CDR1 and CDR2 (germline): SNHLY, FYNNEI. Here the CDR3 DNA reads TGTGCCAGCAGTGTGGGGGCTGAAGCTTTCTTT. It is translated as CASSVGAEAFF.

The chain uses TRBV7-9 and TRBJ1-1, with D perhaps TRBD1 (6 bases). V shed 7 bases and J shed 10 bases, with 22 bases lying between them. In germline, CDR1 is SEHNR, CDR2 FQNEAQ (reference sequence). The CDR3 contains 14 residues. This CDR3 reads CASTAPGTPKGAFF. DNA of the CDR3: TGTGCCAGCACCGCCCCCGGGACACCTAAGGGAGCTTTCTTT.

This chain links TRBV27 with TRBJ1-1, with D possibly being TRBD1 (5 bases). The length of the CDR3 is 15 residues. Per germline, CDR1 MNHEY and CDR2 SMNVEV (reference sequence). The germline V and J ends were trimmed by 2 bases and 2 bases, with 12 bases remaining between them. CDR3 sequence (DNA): TGTGCCAGCAGTTTAGAGGGACTCTCTAACACTGAAGCTTTCTTT. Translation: CASSLEGLSNTEAFF.